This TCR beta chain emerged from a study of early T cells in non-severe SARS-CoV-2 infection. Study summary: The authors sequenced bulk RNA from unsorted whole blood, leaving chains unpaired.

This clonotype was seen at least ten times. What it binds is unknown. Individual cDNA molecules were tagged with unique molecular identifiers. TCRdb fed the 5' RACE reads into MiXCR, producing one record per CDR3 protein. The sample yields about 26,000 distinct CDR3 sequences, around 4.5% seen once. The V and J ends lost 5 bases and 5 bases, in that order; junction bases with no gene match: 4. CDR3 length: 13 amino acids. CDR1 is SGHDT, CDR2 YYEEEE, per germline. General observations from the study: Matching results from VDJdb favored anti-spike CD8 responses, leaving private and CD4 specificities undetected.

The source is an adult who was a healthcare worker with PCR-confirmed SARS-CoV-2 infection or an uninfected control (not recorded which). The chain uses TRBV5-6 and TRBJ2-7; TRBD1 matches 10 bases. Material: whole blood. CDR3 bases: TGTGCCAGCAGTATCGGGACAGGGGACGAGCAGTACTTC. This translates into CASSIGTGDEQYF.